This passage covers 16 T cell receptor beta chains from one sample sequenced in a study of neurological immune-mediated disorders. One entry per CDR3 protein, called by TCRdb with MiXCR from the 5' RACE reads. The repertoire holds tens of thousands of distinct CDR3 sequences, 2.5% seen once, with 2.4% in the top ten. Sequencing input: PBMCs. These receptors originate from a man aged 50 to 60 with multiple sclerosis.

The sample holds many counts of this clonotype. The gene calls are TRBV2 and TRBJ1-4; 10 bases align to TRBD1. Trimming removed 6 bases from V and 7 bases from J; junction bases left unmatched: 8. Germline V gene sequence: CDR1 SNHLY, CDR2 FYNNEI. The CDR3 covers 15 residues. CDR3 DNA sequence: TGTGCCAGCAGGCGACAGGGGGCTAGGGGTGAAAAACTGTTTTTT. This translates into CASRRQGARGEKLFF. Filled out from reference TRBV2 and TRBJ1-4, the complete variable domain reads EPEVTQTPSHQVTQMGQEVILRCVPISNHLYFYWYRQILGQKVEFLVSFYNNEISEKSEIFDDQFSVERPDGSNFTLKIRSTKLEDSAMYFCASRRQGARGEKLFFGSGTQLSVL.

The J gene is TRBJ1-5, the V gene TRBV6-5; D is undetermined. Trimming shortened V by 6 bases and J by 4 bases, and 7 bases separated the two germline ends. Germline V CDR1 and CDR2: MNHEY, SVGAGI. The CDR3 totals 12 residues. As DNA, the CDR3 is TGTGCCAGCAGCAAACCTAATCAGCCCCAGCATTTT. This encodes CASSKPNQPQHF.

This clonotype was counted many times. The chain recombines TRBV5-6 with TRBJ1-1; 8 bases map to TRBD1. The CDR3 extends over 14 amino acids. Trimming took 4 bases from V and 5 from J; bases not matched to a gene: 7. Germline CDR1 reads SGHDT; CDR2 reads YYEEEE. The CDR3 coding sequence is TGTGCCAGCAGCGAGACAGGGGCGGGGACTGAAGCTTTCTTT. Residues: CASSETGAGTEAFF.

This clonotype was counted many times. The chain uses TRBV12-3 or TRBV12-4 and TRBJ1-1; TRBD1 agrees at 7 bases. The CDR3 length is 14 residues. The V gene end was trimmed by 2 bases and the J gene end by 4 bases; junction bases not matched to a gene: 4. CDR3 loop: CASSLFSGGTEAFF. The DNA of the CDR3 is TGTGCCAGCAGTTTATTTTCAGGGGGCACTGAAGCTTTCTTT.

Ten or more counts support this clonotype. The V gene is TRBV28, the J gene TRBJ1-1, with D hard to call. Looked up from germline, CDR1 is MDHEN and CDR2 is SYDVKM. The CDR3 consists of 14 residues. Trimming removed 6 bases from V and 0 bases from J, with 11 bases in between. The CDR3 DNA reads as TGTGCCAGCAGCCTCGTTGCCTTGAACACTGAAGCTTTCTTT. As protein: CASSLVALNTEAFF. Full variable domain (rest looked up from reference TRBV28 and TRBJ1-1): DVKVTQSSRYLVKRTGEKVFLECVQDMDHENMFWYRQDPGLGLRLIYFSYDVKMKEKGDIPEGYSVSREKKERFSLILESASTNQTSMYLCASSLVALNTEAFFGQGTRLTVV.

In this sample, this clonotype turned up many times. The chain joins TRBV5-5 to TRBJ2-1; D is undetermined. CDR1 and CDR2 (germline): SGHKS, YYEKEE (reference sequence). The CDR3 consists of 15 residues. Trimming removed 3 bases from V and 6 bases from J, with 16 bases in between. The CDR3 region is CASSWSDGPVNEQFF. The CDR3 DNA sequence: TGTGCCAGCAGCTGGTCCGACGGGCCGGTCAATGAGCAGTTCTTC.

This clonotype was found many times. The gene calls are TRBV6-2 or TRBV6-3 and TRBJ1-5, with D uncertain. The CDR3 loop spans 15 amino acids. Trimming took off 5 bases at V and 1 base at J, with 12 bases between the two ends. The germline gives CDR1 MNHEY, CDR2 SVGEGT. CDR3 loop: CASSQEMWSNQPQHF. CDR3 DNA: TGTGCCAGCAGTCAAGAGATGTGGAGCAATCAGCCCCAGCATTTT.

This clonotype was counted many times. The genes are TRBV7-2 and TRBJ2-1; 12 bases align to TRBD2. The CDR3 totals 16 residues. Germline lookup yields CDR1 SGHTA and CDR2 FQGNSA. V shed 1 base, J shed 7 bases, and the junction held 5 bases outside the gene matches. CDR3 sequence reads: CASSLGPSGGANEQFF. The CDR3 region has the DNA TGTGCCAGCAGCTTAGGGCCTAGCGGGGGGGCAAATGAGCAGTTCTTC.

The J gene is TRBJ2-7, the V gene TRBV6-1; no clear D gene. Germline V gene data show CDR1 as MNHNS and CDR2 as SASEGT. V was clipped by 8 bases and J by 0 bases, with 14 bases between them. The CDR3 runs 14 residues. In nucleotides, the CDR3 is TGTGCCAGCTCCATAAGTACGCCCTCCTACGAGCAGTACTTC. Translated: CASSISTPSYEQYF.

This clonotype was seen at least ten times. J is TRBJ2-5 and V is TRBV10-2; no clear D gene. The CDR3 runs to 14 residues. Per germline, CDR1 WSHSY and CDR2 SAAADI. With 1 base removed from V and 5 bases from J, the gap between germline ends came to 11 bases. This chain's CDR3 is CASSEWWVGETQYF. The CDR3 DNA follows: TGCGCCAGCAGTGAGTGGTGGGTTGGGGAGACCCAGTACTTC.

This clonotype was recorded many times. The CDR3 loop is CASSRRDREGDGYTF. In nucleotides, the CDR3 is TGTGCCAGCAGCCGGAGGGACAGGGAAGGGGATGGCTACACCTTC. The genes are TRBV7-2 and TRBJ1-2; 9 bases align to TRBD1. The V gene end was trimmed by 5 bases and the J gene end by 6 bases; junction bases not matched to a gene: 10. CDR1 and CDR2 (germline): SGHTA, FQGNSA. The CDR3 extends over 15 amino acids.

This clonotype was observed at least ten times. V is TRBV20-1 and J is TRBJ1-2; 7 nucleotides align to TRBD1. The length of the CDR3 is 13 residues. CDR1 and CDR2 from the germline V gene are DFQATT and SNEGSKA (reference sequence). The trim removed 2 bases at V and 0 bases at J, leaving 0 bases unmatched. Here the CDR3 DNA reads TGCAGTGCTAGACAGGGGGCTAACTATGGCTACACCTTC. It translates to CSARQGANYGYTF.

This clonotype was found many times. The gene calls are TRBV7-8 and TRBJ2-3; 8 bases align to TRBD2. Germline V gene sequence: CDR1 SGHVS, CDR2 FQNEAQ. J was trimmed by 4 bases and V by 8 bases; bases with no gene match: 11. The CDR3 totals 15 residues. CDR3 nucleotide sequence: TGTGCCAGCGGTCAAAGGTCGGGGGGGCCAGATACGCAGTATTTT. It codes for CASGQRSGGPDTQYF.

This clonotype appeared many times. The chain links TRBV7-8 to TRBJ1-3; D ambiguous. The CDR3 length is 14 residues. V was cut by 6 bases and J by 1 base, with 10 bases left in between. The germline V gene encodes CDR1 SGHVS and CDR2 FQNEAQ. The CDR3 DNA reads TGTGCCAGCAGGTTCCGGGGATCTGGAAACACCATATATTTT. Encoded protein: CASRFRGSGNTIYF.

The V gene is TRBV5-1, the J gene TRBJ1-1; D is unresolved. Trimming cost V 4 bases and J 1 base, with 8 bases left between them. The CDR3 is made up of 13 amino acids. Germline V gene data show CDR1 as SGHRS and CDR2 as YFSETQ. CDR3 sequence reads: CASSTGTNTEAFF. CDR3 DNA: TGCGCCAGCAGCACCGGAACGAACACTGAAGCTTTCTTT.

This clonotype was seen at least ten times. The chain employs TRBV24-1 and TRBJ2-3; 7 bases fit TRBD1. Germline CDR1 KGHDR, CDR2 SFDVKD. This CDR3 has 13 amino acids. J lost 0 bases, V lost 9 bases, and 2 bases had no gene match. CDR3 DNA: TGTGCCACCGGGACAGCTAGCACAGATACGCAGTATTTT. Amino acids: CATGTASTDTQYF.